The 8 T cell receptor beta chains reported below all come from one sample, sequenced in a study of blood T cell repertoires in COVID-19. Some clones are missing from TCRdb's copy, which holds only in-frame ones; the method was immunoSEQ multiplex PCR. This table holds 63,000 or so clones, more than 75% found once. Source material: peripheral blood. These receptors came from a human donor in a cohort sampled during active COVID-19.

This chain links TRBV19 with TRBJ1-3; 10 nucleotides agree with TRBD1. Germline-derived CDR1 and CDR2 are LNHDA and SQIVND (reference sequence). V lost 1 base, J lost 3 bases, and 3 bases stayed unmatched. The CDR3 runs 16 residues. The CDR3 reads CASSIADRGFGNTIYF. The CDR3, as DNA: TGTGCCAGTAGTATAGCGGACAGGGGGTTTGGAAACACCATATATTTT.

J is TRBJ2-1 and V is TRBV27, with D tentatively TRBD1 (5 bases). The CDR3 extends over 17 amino acids. V lost 0 bases and J 7 bases, leaving 19 bases between the germline ends. Germline loops: CDR1 MNHEY, CDR2 SMNVEV (reference sequence). CDR3 sequence (DNA): TGTGCCAGCAGTTTATCGTCGACAGCCCTTAGGGTGAATGAGCAGTTCTTC. It is translated as CASSLSSTALRVNEQFF.

This chain uses TRBV25-1 with TRBJ2-5, with D tentatively TRBD2 (6 bases). Deletions cut 5 bases from V and 2 bases from J, with 15 bases between. The germline CDR1 and CDR2 sequences are MGHDK and SYGVNS. The length of the CDR3 is 15 residues. CDR3 sequence reads: CASSPYSGSQETQYF. In DNA form, the CDR3 reads TGTGCCAGCAGTCCTTATAGCGGTTCACAAGAGACCCAGTACTTC.

The J gene is TRBJ2-7, the V gene TRBV27; D not certain. Trimming took off 4 bases at V and 1 base at J, with 14 bases between the two ends. Germline V gives CDR1 MNHEY, CDR2 SMNVEV (reference sequence). This CDR3 is built from 15 residues. Here the CDR3 reads CASSSLSPGSYEQYF. The CDR3 region has the DNA TGTGCCAGCAGTTCCCTGTCGCCAGGATCCTACGAGCAGTACTTC.

CDR3 residues: CATSDSTGRPPGYTF. DNA of the CDR3: TGTGCCACCAGTGACTCTACAGGGAGACCGCCTGGCTACACCTTC. This chain links TRBV24-1 with TRBJ1-2; a possible D gene is TRBD1 (6 bases). CDR3 length: 15 residues. In germline, CDR1 is KGHDR, CDR2 SFDVKD. The V and J ends lost 4 bases and 7 bases respectively, with 18 bases between them.

The rearrangement uses TRBV6-5 and TRBJ2-3; the match to TRBD2 covers 8 bases. The CDR3 is 15 amino acids. Germline V gene sequence: CDR1 MNHEY, CDR2 SVGAGI. V was clipped by 7 bases and J by 3 bases; unmatched bases: 9. In DNA form, the CDR3 reads TGTGCCAGCAACCGGGAGGGAATTGGGACAGATACGCAGTATTTT. It yields the protein CASNREGIGTDTQYF.

The V and J genes are TRBV28 and TRBJ2-1; maybe TRBD1 (5 bases). This CDR3 contains 14 residues. Per germline, CDR1 MDHEN and CDR2 SYDVKM. V was pared by 2 bases and J by 4 bases, with 9 bases between. The CDR3 here is CASSLQGSYNEQFF. The CDR3 DNA is TGTGCCAGCAGTTTACAGGGATCTTACAATGAGCAGTTCTTC.

The genes are TRBV3-1 (or the pseudogene TRBV3-2) and TRBJ2-1; 11 bases match TRBD2. Trimming removed 4 bases from V and 5 bases from J; junction bases left unmatched: 13. The CDR3 has 18 amino acids. Germline lookup yields CDR1 LGHDT and CDR2 YNNKEL (reference sequence). In DNA form, the CDR3 reads TGTGCCAGCAGCCGAAACCCACCCGGGACTAGCGGTCACAATGAGCAGTTCTTC. Protein product: CASSRNPPGTSGHNEQFF.